This T cell receptor (beta chain) was documented in a study of T cells after yellow fever vaccination (dated by TCRdb to 2018 to 2020). Background for the entire study: Memory subsets (EM, EMRA, CM and Tscm) were sorted on a BD FACS Aria III using CD3, CD45RA, CCR7 and CD95 staining. The SMART-Seq v4 Ultra Low Input RNA kit was used to prepare libraries from fractions with low cell numbers. To follow T-cell clones before and after primary and booster YFV17D yellow fever vaccination, bulk TCR alpha and beta repertoires were sequenced over time. Two healthy male donors made up the cohort, one aged 18 to 30 years and the other aged 30 to 40 years. Blood was drawn at multiple timepoints before and after primary and secondary immunization, with bulk PBMC replicates and cell subsets isolated. Memory subsets were sorted on days 0, 15 and 45 and at 18 months following primary vaccination, and on days 0, 15 and 45 following the 30-year booster.

Study-level results and caveats: On day 0, almost all vaccine-responding clonotypes were found to be below detection in the sorted memory subsets. The secondary T-cell response was found to be weaker but faster than the primary response, with a peak reached on day 5 rather than on day 15. A small fraction of clonotypes showed up in both the CD4 and CD8 compartments, probably as a result of convergent recombination. Because only a couple of donors were included in the study, the extent to which the findings can be generalized is limited. FACS-sorted repertoires could contain abundant contaminating clonotypes from the bulk population, so computational filtering was required. After the booster, most of the clones that had expanded following primary vaccination were detected again (approximately 96% of CD4 and around nine tenths of CD8), which suggests that memory was broadly maintained.

TCR cDNA was synthesized by 5'RACE template switching, which introduced a universal primer site and unique molecular identifiers. cDNA synthesis was primed from both the TCR alpha and TCR beta constant segments. Two PCR steps were used to amplify libraries, with sample barcodes and sequencing adapters being added in the second step. Sequencing of libraries was done on Illumina HiSeq 2500 (2x100 bp) or NovaSeq (2x150 bp). From the authors' description of their analysis: Reads were demultiplexed and collapsed into UMI consensus sequences with MIGEC, and V(D)J alignment was performed with MiXCR. Vaccine-responding clonotypes were defined with edgeR using replicate PBMC samples, requiring FDR below 0.01 and a log2 fold change above 5 up to day 15. CD4 or CD8 identity was assigned to each bulk clonotype according to whether the clonotype was present at higher abundance in the sequenced CD4 repertoire or the sequenced CD8 repertoire. Clonotype frequencies in memory subsets were weighted by FACS-sorted cell numbers to estimate each clone's distribution across memory phenotypes. TCRdb reworked the public reads: Q25 trimming with fastp, MiXCR clone assembly, productive beta chains retained. Entries are consolidated by CDR3 protein sequence, retaining the most common genes and DNA. These V and J calls are TCRdb output, not the study's own analysis. This sample lists roughly 30,000 distinct CDR3 sequences; about 6% were detected once. Of the sample, roughly 25% falls within the top ten clones.

The label giving this sample's treatment or condition can be read as: live attenuated yellow fever vaccine strain. PBMCs were isolated from peripheral blood using a standard Ficoll-Paque protocol. The RNeasy Micro Kit was used to extract RNA from sorted memory subsets. This clonotype was seen at least ten times. Base qualities were left out, and no much larger clone turns up one base away. The sequences come from PBMCs, either bulk or a sorted T-cell subset (CD4+, CD8+, memory, or dextramer-sorted; not recorded which), collected on the day of the yellow fever booster vaccination. The receptor was isolated from a man aged 25-45 years who received the YFV17D yellow fever vaccine.

At the DNA level, the sequence is TGTGCCAGTAGCCCTAGGGATCAGCCCCAGCATTTT. Its translation is CASSPRDQPQHF. The rearranged chain carries TRBV19 and TRBJ1-5, with the D gene not clear enough to name. Taken from cysteine to phenylalanine, the CDR3 has 12 residues. The only DNA kept is the CDR3, 36 bases in frame from the first base. Via the germline V gene (reference sequence), CDR1 is LNHDA and CDR2 SQIVND. V drops 6 bases and J drops 5 bases, leaving 8 bases in between.